These T cell receptor beta chains were read from a single sample in a study of blood T cell repertoires in COVID-19. Here immunoSEQ multiplex PCR was the method, and the copy in TCRdb shows in-frame clones only, minus some. The data show 200,000 to 250,000 clones, about 80% seen once. Sequenced sample: PBMCs or T cells enriched from blood (not recorded which). Source of these receptors: a woman in her fifties or sixties who had been exposed to COVID-19. The CDR3 runs from the conserved cysteine through the conserved F or W. D genes are given only for firm matches. Clone size is stated in some rows and not others, as once, few, many or a class when expanded.

v_gene	j_gene	d_gene	abundance	CDR3aa	CDR3nt
TRBV3-1/TRBV3-2	TRBJ2-2	TRBD2	.	CASSQLAGGPSGELFF	TGTGCCAGCAGCCAGTTAGCGGGGGGGCCCAGCGGGGAGCTGTTTTTT
TRBV21-1	TRBJ2-7	.	.	CASSKYSSYEQYF	TGTGCCAGCAGCAAATACAGCTCCTACGAGCAGTACTTC
TRBV18	TRBJ1-5	.	.	CASSPTQGIGNQPQHF	TGTGCCAGCTCACCTACGCAGGGTATAGGCAATCAGCCCCAGCATTTT
TRBV6-6	TRBJ1-1	.	few	CASSYSEFSAAFF	TGTGCCAGCAGTTACTCGGAGTTCTCGGCGGCTTTCTTT
TRBV5-1	TRBJ1-2	.	.	CASSSAGSAYGYTF	TGCGCCAGCAGCTCAGCCGGCAGCGCCTATGGCTACACCTTC
TRBV5-5	TRBJ1-3	.	.	CASSLSTLVSGNTIYF	TGTGCCAGCAGCTTGTCAACCCTAGTCTCTGGAAACACCATATATTTT
TRBV10-3	TRBJ1-1	TRBD1	.	CAISLTGGDTEAFF	TGTGCCATCAGCCTCACAGGGGGAGACACTGAAGCTTTCTTT
TRBV13	TRBJ1-3	TRBD1	few	CASSAGGQGSGNTIYF	TGTGCCAGCAGCGCCGGGGGACAGGGTTCCGGAAACACCATATATTTT
TRBV28	TRBJ2-2	.	.	CASSYRVLGTGELFF	TGTGCCAGCAGTTACAGGGTCCTTGGAACCGGGGAGCTGTTTTTT
TRBV7-3	TRBJ2-3	.	.	CASSLNPAGSTQYF	TGTGCCAGCAGCTTAAATCCAGCGGGCTCTACGCAGTATTTT
TRBV7-9	TRBJ1-5	.	.	CASSSGVAGQPQHF	TGTGCCAGCAGCTCAGGGGTGGCTGGTCAGCCCCAGCATTTT
TRBV12-3/TRBV12-4	TRBJ1-1	.	.	CASSLSGGGEAFF	TGTGCCAGCAGCCTTTCGGGGGGAGGTGAAGCTTTCTTT
TRBV28	TRBJ1-1	.	.	CASSTGRGTEAFF	TGTGCCAGCAGTACAGGGCGTGGCACTGAAGCTTTCTTT
TRBV18	TRBJ1-2	TRBD1	.	CASSPGTGGFGYTF	TGTGCCAGCTCGCCCGGGACAGGGGGCTTTGGCTACACCTTC
TRBV6-5	TRBJ2-3	TRBD2	once	CASGYRAGGPDTQYF	TGTGCCAGCGGTTACCGAGCGGGGGGCCCAGATACGCAGTATTTT
TRBV4-1	TRBJ1-2	.	.	CASSQDRFYGYTF	TGCGCCAGCAGCCAAGATCGGTTCTATGGCTACACCTTC
TRBV9	TRBJ1-1	.	.	CASSVSGNTEAFF	TGTGCCAGCAGCGTCTCAGGGAACACTGAAGCTTTCTTT
TRBV2	TRBJ1-4	TRBD1	few	CASNRGDEKLFF	TGTGCCAGCAACAGGGGGGATGAAAAACTGTTTTTT
TRBV5-5	TRBJ1-1	.	.	CASSLSRPPLEAFF	TGTGCCAGCAGCTTGAGCAGGCCGCCTCTTGAAGCTTTCTTT
TRBV11-2	TRBJ1-1	.	.	CASSFPGGRSEAFF	TGTGCCAGCAGCTTCCCGGGGGGGCGCAGTGAAGCTTTCTTT
TRBV3-1/TRBV3-2	TRBJ1-6	TRBD1	.	CASSHAAGTVNSPLHF	TGTGCCAGCAGCCACGCCGCCGGGACAGTGAATTCACCCCTCCACTTT
TRBV7-9	TRBJ2-1	TRBD2	.	CASSLRAGEEFF	TGTGCCAGCAGCTTACGGGCGGGGGAGGAGTTCTTC
TRBV3-1/TRBV3-2	TRBJ2-7	.	once	CASSSGGYEQYF	TGTGCCAGCAGCTCCGGAGGATACGAGCAGTACTTC
TRBV7-9	TRBJ1-5	.	.	CASSLGGAQPQHF	TGTGCCAGCAGCTTGGGTGGGGCTCAGCCCCAGCATTTT
TRBV6-5	TRBJ1-2	TRBD1	.	CASSYLPGTARYGYTF	TGTGCCAGCAGTTACTTACCGGGGACAGCGCGGTATGGCTACACCTTC
TRBV5-1	TRBJ1-1	.	.	CASSLGGTVRTEAFF	TGCGCCAGCAGTCTGGGGGGAACAGTGAGAACTGAAGCTTTCTTT
TRBV6-2/TRBV6-3	TRBJ2-2	.	.	CASSATRNTGELFF	TGTGCCAGCAGTGCAACTAGGAACACCGGGGAGCTGTTTTTT
TRBV9	TRBJ1-2	TRBD1	.	CASTSGTGGSEGYTF	TGTGCCAGCACCTCCGGGACAGGGGGGTCGGAGGGCTACACCTTC
TRBV10-2	TRBJ1-2	TRBD1	.	CASTPGTGSSGYTF	TGCGCCAGCACCCCAGGGACAGGGAGCTCTGGCTACACCTTC
TRBV6-5	TRBJ2-1	.	.	CASSYSRNYDEQFF	TGTGCCAGCAGTTACTCGAGGAACTACGATGAGCAGTTCTTC
TRBV6-5	TRBJ1-1	.	.	CASSTAGWSSEAFF	TGTGCCAGCAGTACCGCTGGCTGGTCGTCTGAAGCTTTCTTT
TRBV29-1	TRBJ2-7	.	.	CSGGTLPYEQYF	TGCAGCGGCGGGACCCTTCCCTACGAGCAGTACTTC
TRBV4-3	TRBJ1-2	.	.	CASSQYEADLYGYTF	TGCGCCAGCAGCCAATATGAGGCAGACCTCTATGGCTACACCTTC
TRBV19	TRBJ1-2	.	many	CASSIGPQGRNFGYGYTF	TGTGCCAGTAGTATAGGCCCCCAGGGAAGGAATTTTGGCTATGGCTACACCTTC
TRBV7-2	TRBJ2-5	.	.	CASSFPGRGQETQYF	TGTGCCAGCAGCTTCCCTGGGCGGGGACAAGAGACCCAGTACTTC
TRBV6-2/TRBV6-3	TRBJ2-7	TRBD1	.	CASSSLRIQDRGTYEQYF	TGTGCCAGCAGTTCCCTACGAATACAGGACAGGGGTACCTACGAGCAGTACTTC
TRBV25-1	TRBJ2-1	.	.	CASSEPGLLNEQFF	TGTGCCAGCAGTGAACCGGGACTCCTAAATGAGCAGTTCTTC
TRBV5-5	TRBJ1-3	.	.	CASSRGSSGNTIYF	TGTGCCAGCAGCCGAGGGAGCTCTGGAAACACCATATATTTT